This T cell receptor (beta chain) emerged from a study of blood T cell repertoires in COVID-19. Per germline, CDR1 LNHDA and CDR2 SQIVND (reference sequence). The V gene lost 5 bases and the J gene lost 5 bases, with 12 bases spanning the gap. The CDR3 is 13 amino acids. This table comes from immunoSEQ multiplex PCR, and its TCRdb copy is limited to in-frame clones, with some not included. The data hold a few hundred thousand clones, with 90% to 95% observed a single time. This clonotype originated in a woman aged 40 to 50 who had been exposed to COVID-19. The J gene is TRBJ1-1, the V gene TRBV19; maybe TRBD1 (6 bases). Sequencing input: PBMCs or T cells enriched from blood (not recorded which). CDR3 sequence reads: CASSSTGKTEAFF. Here the CDR3 DNA reads TGTGCCAGTAGTTCCACAGGGAAGACTGAAGCTTTCTTT.